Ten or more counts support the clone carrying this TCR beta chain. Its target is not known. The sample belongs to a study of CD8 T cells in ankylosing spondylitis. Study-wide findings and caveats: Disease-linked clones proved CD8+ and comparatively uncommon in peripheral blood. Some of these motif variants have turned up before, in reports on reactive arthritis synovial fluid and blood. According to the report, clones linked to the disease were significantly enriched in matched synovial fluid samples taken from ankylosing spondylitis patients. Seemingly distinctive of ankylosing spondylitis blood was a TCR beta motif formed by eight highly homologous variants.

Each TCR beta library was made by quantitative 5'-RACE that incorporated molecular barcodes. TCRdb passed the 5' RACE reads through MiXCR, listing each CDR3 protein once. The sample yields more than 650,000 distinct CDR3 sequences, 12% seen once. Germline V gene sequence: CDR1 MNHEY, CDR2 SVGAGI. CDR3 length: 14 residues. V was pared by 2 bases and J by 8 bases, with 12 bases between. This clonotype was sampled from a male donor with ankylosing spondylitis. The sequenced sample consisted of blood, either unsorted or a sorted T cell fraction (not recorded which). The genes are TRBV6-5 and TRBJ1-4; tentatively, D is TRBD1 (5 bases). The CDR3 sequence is CASSYGPRGEKLFF. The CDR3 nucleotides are TGTGCCAGCAGTTACGGGCCCCGGGGCGAAAAACTGTTTTTT.